These T cell receptor beta chains were read from a single sample in a study of CD8 T cells in Susac syndrome. Each CDR3 protein gets one entry after TCRdb re-called the immunoSEQ multiplex PCR reads with MiXCR. This sample has some 450,000 distinct CDR3 sequences, with 75% to 90% found just once. What was sequenced was CD8+ T cells from PBMCs. The receptors here all came from a human donor with multiple sclerosis. CDR3s include the opening cysteine and the closing phenylalanine or tryptophan. Each record gives: V gene, clone size, J gene, CDR3 length, D gene, CDR3 DNA, CDR3 protein. A D gene is named only where the DNA matches it firmly. For some rows the clone size is stated as once, few or many, or as a class when expanded; others skip it.

>TRBV7-9|-|TRBJ1-2|16|-
TGTGCCAGCAGCTTACTCCTAGGTCGGCTTTCCTATGGCTACACCTTC
CASSLLLGRLSYGYTF
>TRBV6-1|-|TRBJ1-5|15|-
TGTGCCAGTAGTCAGGGCCGGGACTTTCAACAGCCCCAGCATTTT
CASSQGRDFQQPQHF
>TRBV29-1|-|TRBJ1-2|14|-
TGCAGCGTTGTGGGGGGGCCGGCAAGGGATGGCTACACCTTC
CSVVGGPARDGYTF
>TRBV30|-|TRBJ2-1|13|-
TGTGCCTGGGATGAGGGGGGGATCGATGAGCAGTTCTTC
CAWDEGGIDEQFF
>TRBV9|-|TRBJ2-7|20|TRBD2
TGTGCCAGCAGCCCTGTCGGGGCTAGCGGGATGTTAATGGGATCCTACGAGCAGTACTTC
CASSPVGASGMLMGSYEQYF
>TRBV28|-|TRBJ2-7|14|-
TGTGCCAGCAGCCCCGTGGGGGGAGACTACGAGCAGTACTTC
CASSPVGGDYEQYF
>TRBV29-1|-|TRBJ2-1|12|TRBD1
TGCAGCGCTCGACAGGGGGAGGATGAGCAGTTCTTC
CSARQGEDEQFF
>TRBV7-2|few|TRBJ2-2|13|-
TGTGCCAGCAGCTCTACAGGGACCGGGGAGCTGTTTTTT
CASSSTGTGELFF
>TRBV4-2|few|TRBJ2-3|15|-
TGTGCCAGCAGCCAAGATTTCGGGACCACAGATACGCAGTATTTT
CASSQDFGTTDTQYF
>TRBV12-1|-|TRBJ1-5|14|-
TGTGCCAGCAGCTACCGGGCCCTTAATCAGCCCCAGCATTTT
CASSYRALNQPQHF
>TRBV5-4|-|TRBJ1-2|16|-
TGTGCCAGCAGCGCGCCCGTGAAATACCATAACTATGGCTACACCTTC
CASSAPVKYHNYGYTF
>TRBV6-5|-|TRBJ2-7|18|TRBD2
TGTGCCAGCAGTTACTCATCTCTAGCGGGCAGCGTGCCCTACGAGCAGTACTTC
CASSYSSLAGSVPYEQYF
>TRBV9|-|TRBJ2-1|15|-
TGTGCCAGCAGCGTAGCCCTCGCTAGTCTCAATGAGCAGTTCTTC
CASSVALASLNEQFF
>TRBV18|once|TRBJ1-5|16|-
TGTGCCAGCTCACCTTCCGGCCAGGGGAACGGTCAGCCCCAGCATTTT
CASSPSGQGNGQPQHF
>TRBV6-5|-|TRBJ1-2|13|-
TGTGCCAGCAGTTACTCGGCAGGATATGGCTACACCTTC
CASSYSAGYGYTF
>TRBV4-1|-|TRBJ2-3|11|-
TGCGCCAGCAGGATGGGGGATACGCAGTATTTT
CASRMGDTQYF
>TRBV20-1|-|TRBJ2-7|15|TRBD2
TGCAGTGCTACCGGGGGACTAGCGGGAGTTTTAGAGCAGTACTTC
CSATGGLAGVLEQYF
>TRBV7-9|-|TRBJ2-2|15|-
TGTGCCAGCAGCTTCACGTGGGGAAACACCGGGGAGCTGTTTTTT
CASSFTWGNTGELFF
>TRBV5-4|-|TRBJ1-1|13|-
TGTGCCAGCAGCCGGGACGTGAACACTGAAGCTTTCTTT
CASSRDVNTEAFF
>TRBV30|-|TRBJ1-1|11|-
TGTGCCTGGAGTGTGGGCCCTGAAGCTTTCTTT
CAWSVGPEAFF
>TRBV20-1|-|TRBJ1-1|13|TRBD1
TGCAGTGCTAGTTGGCAGGGGGTTCCTGAAGCTTTCTTT
CSASWQGVPEAFF
>TRBV20-1|-|TRBJ2-5|14|TRBD1
TGCAGTCCCCCGACCGGGACAGGACAAGAGACCCAGTACTTC
CSPPTGTGQETQYF
>TRBV6-5|-|TRBJ2-1|16|TRBD2
TGTGCCAGCAGTTTACGACTAGCGAATGGGAACAATGAGCAGTTCTTC
CASSLRLANGNNEQFF
>TRBV7-9|-|TRBJ2-5|16|TRBD2
TGTGCCAGCAGCTCCCTAGCGGGGGGGGTTCAAGAGACCCAGTACTTC
CASSSLAGGVQETQYF
>TRBV12-3/TRBV12-4|-|TRBJ2-1|14|-
TGTGCCAGCAGTTCGGGACACTTATACAATGAGCAGTTCTTC
CASSSGHLYNEQFF
>TRBV2|-|TRBJ2-2|18|TRBD2
TGTGCCGCGTTTCTGAGCGGGACCTCCAGATCGAACACCGGGGAGCTGTTTTTT
CAAFLSGTSRSNTGELFF
>TRBV6-2/TRBV6-3|-|TRBJ2-7|12|-
TGTGCCAGCAGCCAACTCGTATACGAGCAGTACTTC
CASSQLVYEQYF
>TRBV29-1|once|TRBJ1-1|13|-
TGCAGCGTTAACACGGGGGCGAAGACTGAAGCTTTCTTT
CSVNTGAKTEAFF
>TRBV4-1|-|TRBJ1-1|14|-
TGCGCCAGCAGCCTCCCCGCACAGGCGCTCGGAGCTTTCTTT
CASSLPAQALGAFF
>TRBV13|-|TRBJ2-3|18|TRBD2
TGTGCCAGCAGCCCGTCCGGACTAGCGGTTTCTAGCACAGATACGCAGTATTTT
CASSPSGLAVSSTDTQYF
>TRBV20-1|-|TRBJ1-2|15|-
TGCAGTGCTAGGTTTCCGGGGCCAATAGAGTATGGCTACACCTTC
CSARFPGPIEYGYTF
>TRBV10-3|-|TRBJ2-1|14|-
TGTGCCATCCTCGCAGGGGAGTCCTACAATGAGCAGTTCTTC
CAILAGESYNEQFF
>TRBV4-1|-|TRBJ1-2|16|-
TGCGCCAGCAGCTCCCTAACTCAGGGCACAATCCTCGTAAACACCTTC
CASSSLTQGTILVNTF
>TRBV27|-|TRBJ1-5|14|-
TGTGCCAGCAGTTTTGGTATGGTAGGAGAGCCCCAGCATTTT
CASSFGMVGEPQHF
>TRBV20-1|-|TRBJ1-5|13|-
TGCAGTGCTAGAGAGGGGGCAGGGCAGCCCCAGCATTTT
CSAREGAGQPQHF
>TRBV2|-|TRBJ1-5|15|-
TGTGCCAGCAGTGAAGCGGGACGGAGCAATCAGCCCCAGCATTTT
CASSEAGRSNQPQHF
>TRBV6-5|-|TRBJ1-5|14|-
TGTGCCAGCAGTTTTCGGGCGGCCAATCAGCCCCAGCATTTT
CASSFRAANQPQHF